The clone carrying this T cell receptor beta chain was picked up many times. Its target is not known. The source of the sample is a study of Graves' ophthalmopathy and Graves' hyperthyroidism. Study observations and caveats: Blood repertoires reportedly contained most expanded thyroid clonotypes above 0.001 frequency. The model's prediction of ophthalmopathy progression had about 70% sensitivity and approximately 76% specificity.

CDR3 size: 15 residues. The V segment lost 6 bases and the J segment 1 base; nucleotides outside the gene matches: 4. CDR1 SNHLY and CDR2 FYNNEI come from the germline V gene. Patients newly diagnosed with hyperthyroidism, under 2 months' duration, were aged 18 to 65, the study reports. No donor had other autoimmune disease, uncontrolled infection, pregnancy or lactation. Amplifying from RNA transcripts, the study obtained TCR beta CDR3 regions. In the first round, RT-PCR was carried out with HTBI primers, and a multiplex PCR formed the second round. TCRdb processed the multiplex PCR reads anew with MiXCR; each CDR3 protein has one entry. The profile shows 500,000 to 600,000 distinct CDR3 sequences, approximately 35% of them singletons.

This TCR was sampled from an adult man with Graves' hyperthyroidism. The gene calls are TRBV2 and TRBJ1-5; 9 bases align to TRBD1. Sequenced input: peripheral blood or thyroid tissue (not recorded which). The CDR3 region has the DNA TGTGCCAGCAGCTTAGGACAGGGGAGCAATCAGCCCCAGCATTTT. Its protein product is CASSLGQGSNQPQHF.